These 10 T cell receptor beta chains were all obtained from the same sample, sequenced in a study of human T cells and chemical hapten exposure. TCRdb re-analysed the RACE reads in MiXCR, keeping a single row per CDR3 protein. The profile covers approximately 100,000 distinct CDR3 sequences, with approximately 12% appearing a single time and roughly 1.5% taken by the ten largest. Time point indicated: pre-sensitization, week 0. Treatment in this sample: therapeutic diphenylcyclopropenone sensitization with weekly scalp DPC. The material sequenced was whole blood, taken in connection with sensitization to the hapten diphenylcyclopropenone (DPC). The receptors originated from a woman in her forties or fifties with alopecia areata. Some clones in this sample may be carry-over from other donors' samples.

This clonotype was counted a few times. J is TRBJ2-7 and V is TRBV28, with TRBD1 matching 8 bases. The CDR3 sequence is 16 residues long. CDR1 is MDHEN and CDR2 is SYDVKM in the germline V gene. After removal of 4 bases from V and 4 bases from J, the junction contained 12 bases not matched to a gene. The CDR3 spells CASSSPGGAPPYEQYF. DNA for the CDR3: TGTGCCAGCAGTTCACCAGGGGGCGCCCCACCGTACGAGCAGTACTTC.

This clonotype was seen repeatedly, ten times or more. This rearrangement joins TRBV20-1 to TRBJ2-3, with a weak D call TRBD2 (5 bases). There are 17 residues in the CDR3. The germline V gene has CDR1 DFQATT and CDR2 SNEGSKA (reference sequence). The ends were cut back, 0 bases at V and 3 bases at J, with 19 bases in the middle. CDR3 residues: CSARDSERRSATDTQYF. CDR3 nucleotides: TGCAGTGCTAGAGATTCTGAGCGGAGGTCAGCAACAGATACGCAGTATTTT.

This clonotype has only a few counts. The chain has TRBV7-2 and TRBJ2-3; no reliable D call. Trimming took off 2 bases at V and 3 bases at J, with 9 bases between the two ends. The CDR3 totals 14 residues. Germline V gives CDR1 SGHTA, CDR2 FQGNSA. Written as DNA, the CDR3 is TGTGCCAGCAGCTTAAACCGGGCTACAGATACGCAGTATTTT. This translates into CASSLNRATDTQYF.

This clonotype has a count of ten or more. The chain recombines TRBV12-3 or TRBV12-4 with TRBJ1-4, with D unclear. V was cut by 7 bases and J by 7 bases, with 7 bases left in between. The CDR3 spans 11 residues. In DNA, the CDR3 is TGTGCCAGCACCCCGGGTGAAAAACTGTTTTTT. It yields the protein CASTPGEKLFF.

The V gene is TRBV7-2, the J gene TRBJ2-7; 7 bases align to TRBD1. This CDR3 comprises 14 residues. Losses at the gene ends were 3 bases for V and 4 bases for J; bases not matched to a gene: 6. CDR1 is SGHTA and CDR2 is FQGNSA in the germline V gene. For the CDR3, the DNA is TGTGCCAGCAGCTTCGTGACAGGGAATTACGAGCAGTACTTC. Translation: CASSFVTGNYEQYF.

The J gene is TRBJ1-4, the V gene TRBV10-2; D unclear. Trimming took 4 bases from V and 3 from J, leaving 6 bases between them. The CDR3 length is 13 residues. From germline, CDR1 is WSHSY and CDR2 SAAADI. CDR3 nucleotide sequence: TGCGCCAGCAGTGGACAAGCTAATGAAAAACTGTTTTTT. Its translation is CASSGQANEKLFF.

This clonotype appeared a few times. V usage is TRBV9 and J usage is TRBJ2-3; TRBD2 agrees at 13 bases. Germline lookup yields CDR1 SGDLS and CDR2 YYNGEE. This CDR3 spans 16 amino acids. V lost 3 bases to trimming and J lost 5 bases; unmatched junction nucleotides: 6. CDR3 sequence: CASSAGLAGFEDTQYF. In nucleotides, the CDR3 is TGTGCCAGCAGCGCGGGACTAGCGGGGTTCGAAGATACGCAGTATTTT. Full variable domain (outside the CDR3, taken from reference TRBV9 and TRBJ2-3): DSGVTQTPKHLITATGQRVTLRCSPRSGDLSVYWYQQSLDQGLQFLIQYYNGEERAKGNILERFSAQQFPDLHSELNLSSLELGDSALYFCASSAGLAGFEDTQYFGPGTRLTVL.

The V gene is TRBV4-1, the J gene TRBJ2-5; a weak D match, TRBD2 (5 bases). The V gene lost 3 bases and the J gene lost 5 bases, with 16 bases spanning the gap. CDR1 MGHRA and CDR2 YSYEKL come from the germline V gene. CDR3 size: 15 residues. The DNA of the CDR3 is TGCGCCAGCAGCCAGAACTTAGCGCATGCGGAGACCCAGTACTTC. This encodes CASSQNLAHAETQYF.

The genes are TRBV29-1 and TRBJ2-1, with 10 bases lining up with TRBD2. With 1 base clipped from V and 4 bases from J, the junction kept 16 bases outside the gene matches. CDR3 length equals 19 residues. In germline, CDR1 is SQVTM, CDR2 ANQGSEA. CDR3 sequence (DNA): TGCAGCGTTGAAGCCTTACGGACTAGCGGACCATTTAGGTACAATGAGCAGTTCTTC. Translated, it gives CSVEALRTSGPFRYNEQFF.

The rearrangement uses TRBV18 and TRBJ1-3, with 7 bases fitting TRBD1. Germline loops: CDR1 KGHSH, CDR2 LQKENI. The V segment lost 3 bases and the J segment 0 bases; nucleotides outside the gene matches: 11. This CDR3 comprises 18 residues. The CDR3 DNA follows: TGTGCCAGCTCACCGGCAAACAGGGGACCGAGCTCTGGAAACACCATATATTTT. The encoded protein is CASSPANRGPSSGNTIYF.